The clone carrying this TCR beta chain is a singleton in its sample. The data were taken from a study of blood T cell repertoires in COVID-19. In the study overall: The United States, Italy and Spain were the sources of the acute and convalescent COVID-19 samples. Sample material is recorded as cDNA or gDNA derived from T cells, B-cell-depleted T cells, or PBMCs.

Original data processing: The assay estimated nucleated cells by amplifying reference gene primers. Profiled with immunoSEQ multiplex PCR; TCRdb holds only in-frame clones, not every one. V and J calls and clone size follow that table, whereas D and trimming were derived from the DNA. The sample yields approximately 80,000 clones, approximately 86% seen once. This CDR3 is built from 12 residues. CDR1 is SEHNR, CDR2 FQNEAQ, per germline (reference sequence). The ends lost 5 bases at V and 8 bases at J; junction bases unmatched: 4. The sample was peripheral blood. This receptor was taken from a man aged 35 to 55 with acute or convalescent COVID-19. The V call is TRBV7-9, the J call TRBJ1-1, with 8 positions matching TRBD1. In DNA, the CDR3 is TGTGCCAGCAGCCCAGGGACAGGCGAAGCTTTCTTT. It is translated as CASSPGTGEAFF.